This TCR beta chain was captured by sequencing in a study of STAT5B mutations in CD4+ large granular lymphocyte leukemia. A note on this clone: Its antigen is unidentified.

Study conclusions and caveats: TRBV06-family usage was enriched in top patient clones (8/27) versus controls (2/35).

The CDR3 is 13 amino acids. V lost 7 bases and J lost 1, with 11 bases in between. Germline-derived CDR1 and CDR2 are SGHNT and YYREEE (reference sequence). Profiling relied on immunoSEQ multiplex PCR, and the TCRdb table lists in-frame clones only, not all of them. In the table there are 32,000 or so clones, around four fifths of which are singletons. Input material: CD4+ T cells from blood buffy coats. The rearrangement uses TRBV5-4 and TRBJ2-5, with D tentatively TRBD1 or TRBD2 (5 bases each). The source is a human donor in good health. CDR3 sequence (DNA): TGTGCCAGCGCCGAGGGGAGCCAAGAGACCCAGTACTTC. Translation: CASAEGSQETQYF.